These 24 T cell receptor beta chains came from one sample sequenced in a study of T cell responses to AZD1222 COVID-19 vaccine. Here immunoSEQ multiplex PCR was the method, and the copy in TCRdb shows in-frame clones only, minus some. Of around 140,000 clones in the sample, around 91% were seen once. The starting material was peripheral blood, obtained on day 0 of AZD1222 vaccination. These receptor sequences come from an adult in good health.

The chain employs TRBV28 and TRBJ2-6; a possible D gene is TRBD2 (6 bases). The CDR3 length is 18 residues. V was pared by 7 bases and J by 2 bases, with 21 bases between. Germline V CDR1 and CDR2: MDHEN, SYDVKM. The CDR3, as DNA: TGTGCCAGCACCCCATCCCGACTAGGAGGTCCTGGGGCCAACGTCCTGACTTTC. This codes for CASTPSRLGGPGANVLTF.

The CDR3 nucleotides are TGTGCCAGCAGCCAACTAACAGGGAGCTATGGCTACACCTTC. It yields the protein CASSQLTGSYGYTF. The rearrangement uses TRBV4-2 and TRBJ1-2; D is possibly TRBD1 (6 bases). In germline, CDR1 is LGHNA, CDR2 YNFKEQ. V gave up 2 bases and J gave up 4 bases, with 11 bases separating them. CDR3 length equals 14 residues.

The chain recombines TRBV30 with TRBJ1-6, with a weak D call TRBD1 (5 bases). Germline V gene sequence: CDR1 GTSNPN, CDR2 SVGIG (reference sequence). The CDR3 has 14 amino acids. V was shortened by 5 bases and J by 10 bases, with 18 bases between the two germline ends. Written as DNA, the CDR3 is TGTGCCTGGGGGGCCGGCAGGGTAGGATCACCCCTCCACTTT. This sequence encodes CAWGAGRVGSPLHF.

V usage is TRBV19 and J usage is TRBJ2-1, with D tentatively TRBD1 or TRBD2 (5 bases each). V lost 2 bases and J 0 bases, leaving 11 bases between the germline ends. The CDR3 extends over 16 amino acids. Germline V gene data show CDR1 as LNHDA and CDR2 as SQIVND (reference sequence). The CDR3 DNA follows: TGTGCCAGTAGTATAACTAGGGGTAACTCCTACAATGAGCAGTTCTTC. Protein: CASSITRGNSYNEQFF.

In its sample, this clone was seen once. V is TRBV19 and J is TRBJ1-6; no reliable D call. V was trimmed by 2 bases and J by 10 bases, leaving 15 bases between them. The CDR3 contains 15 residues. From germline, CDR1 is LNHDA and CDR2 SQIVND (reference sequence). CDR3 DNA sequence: TGTGCCAGTAGTATAAGGCCTCGCGGGCGATCACCCCTCCACTTT. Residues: CASSIRPRGRSPLHF.

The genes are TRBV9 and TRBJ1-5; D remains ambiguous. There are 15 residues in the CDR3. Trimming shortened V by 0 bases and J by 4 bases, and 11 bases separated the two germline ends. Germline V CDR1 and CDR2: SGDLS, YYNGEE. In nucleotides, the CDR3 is TGTGCCAGCAGCGTAGGAATGTCCCGTAATCAGCCCCAGCATTTT. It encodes CASSVGMSRNQPQHF.

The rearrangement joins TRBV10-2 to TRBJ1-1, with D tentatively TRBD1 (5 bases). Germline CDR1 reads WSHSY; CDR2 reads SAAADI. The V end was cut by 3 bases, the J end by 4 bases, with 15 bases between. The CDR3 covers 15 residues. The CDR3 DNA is TGCGCCAGCAGTGATCAGTCAGGGCGGACCACTGAAGCTTTCTTT. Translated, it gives CASSDQSGRTTEAFF.

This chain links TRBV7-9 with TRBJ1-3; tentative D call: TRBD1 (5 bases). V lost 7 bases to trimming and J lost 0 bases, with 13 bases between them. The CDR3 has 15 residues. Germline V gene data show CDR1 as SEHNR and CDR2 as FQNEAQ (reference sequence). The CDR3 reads CASMLGDYSGNTIYF. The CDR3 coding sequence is TGTGCCAGCATGCTAGGGGACTACTCTGGAAACACCATATATTTT.

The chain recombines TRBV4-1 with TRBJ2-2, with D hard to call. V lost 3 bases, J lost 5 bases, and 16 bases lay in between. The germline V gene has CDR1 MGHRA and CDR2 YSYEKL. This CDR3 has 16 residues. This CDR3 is CASSHTTGGDTGELFF. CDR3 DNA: TGCGCCAGCAGCCATACCACTGGCGGAGATACCGGGGAGCTGTTTTTT.

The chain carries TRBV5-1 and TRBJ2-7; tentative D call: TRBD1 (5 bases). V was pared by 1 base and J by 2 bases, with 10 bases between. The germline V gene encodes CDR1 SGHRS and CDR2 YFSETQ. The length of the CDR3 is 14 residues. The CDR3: CASSLQMDTYEQYF. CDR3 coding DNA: TGCGCCAGCAGCTTGCAAATGGACACCTACGAGCAGTACTTC. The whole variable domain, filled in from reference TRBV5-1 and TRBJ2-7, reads KAGVTQTPRYLIKTRGQQVTLSCSPISGHRSVSWYQQTPGQGLQFLFEYFSETQRNKGNFPGRFSGRQFSNSRSEMNVSTLELGDSALYLCASSLQMDTYEQYFGPGTRLTVT.

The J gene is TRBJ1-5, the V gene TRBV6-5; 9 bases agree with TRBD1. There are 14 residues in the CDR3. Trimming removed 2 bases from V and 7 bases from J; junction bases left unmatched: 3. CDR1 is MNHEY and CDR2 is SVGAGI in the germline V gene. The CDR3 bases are TGTGCCAGCAGTTACCCCGACAGGGGGCAGCCCCAGCATTTT. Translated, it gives CASSYPDRGQPQHF.

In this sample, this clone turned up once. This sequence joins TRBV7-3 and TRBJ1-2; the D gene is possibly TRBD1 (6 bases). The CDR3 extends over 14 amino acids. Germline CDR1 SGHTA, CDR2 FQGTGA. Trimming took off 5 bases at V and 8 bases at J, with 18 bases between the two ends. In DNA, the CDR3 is TGTGCCAGCAGCCACGGTCGGGGGGCGCGCGGCTACACCTTC. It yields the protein CASSHGRGARGYTF. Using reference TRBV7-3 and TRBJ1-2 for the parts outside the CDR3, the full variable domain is GAGVSQTPSNKVTEKGKYVELRCDPISGHTALYWYRQSLGQGPEFLIYFQGTGAADDSGLPNDRFFAVRPEGSVSTLKIQRTERGDSAVYLCASSHGRGARGYTFGSGTRLTVV.

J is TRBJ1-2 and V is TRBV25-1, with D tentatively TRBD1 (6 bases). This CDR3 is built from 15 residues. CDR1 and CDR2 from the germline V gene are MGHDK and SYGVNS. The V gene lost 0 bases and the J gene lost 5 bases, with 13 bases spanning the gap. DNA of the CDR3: TGTGCCAGCAGTGAATACGGGGGGGCCTCATATGGCTACACCTTC. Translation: CASSEYGGASYGYTF.

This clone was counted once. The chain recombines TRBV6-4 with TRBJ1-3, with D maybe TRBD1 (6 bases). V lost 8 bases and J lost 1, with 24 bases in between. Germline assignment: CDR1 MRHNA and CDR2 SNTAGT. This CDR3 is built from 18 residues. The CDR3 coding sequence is TGTGCCAGCCTTTTAGGTAAAGAAGGGGGGTCTTCTGGAAACACCATATATTTT. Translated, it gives CASLLGKEGGSSGNTIYF.

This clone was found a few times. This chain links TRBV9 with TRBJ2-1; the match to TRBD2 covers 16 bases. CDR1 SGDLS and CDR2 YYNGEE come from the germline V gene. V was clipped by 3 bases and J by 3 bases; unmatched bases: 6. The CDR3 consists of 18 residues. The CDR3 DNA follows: TGTGCCAGCAGCGCATCGGGACTAGCGGGAGGGAGCTACAATGAGCAGTTCTTC. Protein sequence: CASSASGLAGGSYNEQFF.

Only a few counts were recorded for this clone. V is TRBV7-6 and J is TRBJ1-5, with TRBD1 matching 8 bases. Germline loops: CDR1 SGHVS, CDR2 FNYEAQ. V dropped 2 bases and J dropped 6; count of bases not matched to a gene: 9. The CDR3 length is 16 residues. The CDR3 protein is CASSLLPGQGPQPQHF. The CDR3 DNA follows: TGTGCCAGCAGCTTATTACCTGGACAGGGTCCTCAGCCCCAGCATTTT. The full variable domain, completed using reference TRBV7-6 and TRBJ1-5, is GAGVSQSPRYKVTKRGQDVALRCDPISGHVSLYWYRQALGQGPEFLTYFNYEAQQDKSGLPNDRFSAERPEGSISTLTIQRTEQRDSAMYRCASSLLPGQGPQPQHFGDGTRLSIL.

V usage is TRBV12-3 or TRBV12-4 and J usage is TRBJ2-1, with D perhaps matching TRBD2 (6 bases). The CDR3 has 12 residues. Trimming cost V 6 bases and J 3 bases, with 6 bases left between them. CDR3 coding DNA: TGTGCCAGCAGGGACTACTACAATGAGCAGTTCTTC. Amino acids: CASRDYYNEQFF.

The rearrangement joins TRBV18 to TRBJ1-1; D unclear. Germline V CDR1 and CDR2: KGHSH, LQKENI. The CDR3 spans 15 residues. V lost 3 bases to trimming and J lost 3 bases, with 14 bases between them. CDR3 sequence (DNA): TGTGCCAGCTCACCTCTCTTGAGTGATTACACTGAAGCTTTCTTT. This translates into CASSPLLSDYTEAFF.

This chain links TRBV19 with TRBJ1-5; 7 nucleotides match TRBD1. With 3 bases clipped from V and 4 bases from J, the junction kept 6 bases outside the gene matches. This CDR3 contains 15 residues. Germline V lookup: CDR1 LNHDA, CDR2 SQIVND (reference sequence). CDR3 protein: CASSIGTADNQPQHF. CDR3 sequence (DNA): TGTGCCAGTAGTATCGGGACAGCGGATAATCAGCCCCAGCATTTT.

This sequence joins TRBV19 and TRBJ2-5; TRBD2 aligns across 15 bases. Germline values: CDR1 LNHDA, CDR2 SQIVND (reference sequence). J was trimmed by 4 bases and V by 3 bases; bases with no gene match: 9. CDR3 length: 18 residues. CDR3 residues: CASSMSGLAGGGRETQYF. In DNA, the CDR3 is TGTGCCAGTAGTATGTCTGGACTAGCGGGAGGGGGGCGAGAGACCCAGTACTTC.

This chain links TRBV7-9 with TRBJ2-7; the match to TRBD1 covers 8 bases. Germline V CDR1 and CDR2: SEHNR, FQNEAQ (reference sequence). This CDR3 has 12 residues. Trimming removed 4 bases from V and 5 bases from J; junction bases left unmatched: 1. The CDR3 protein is CASSSTGDEQYF. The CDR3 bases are TGTGCCAGCAGCTCGACAGGGGACGAGCAGTACTTC.

CDR3 DNA: TGTGCCACCAGCGCCGCACTGGGCAGGACTAGCGGGAGGGCCTACAATGAGCAGTTCTTC. It specifies CATSAALGRTSGRAYNEQFF. The genes are TRBV15 and TRBJ2-1, with 15 bases lining up with TRBD2. Germline V gene sequence: CDR1 LNHNV, CDR2 YYDKDF (reference sequence). The CDR3 has 20 residues. Trimming at V came to 5 bases and at J to 2 bases, leaving 13 bases not matched to a gene.

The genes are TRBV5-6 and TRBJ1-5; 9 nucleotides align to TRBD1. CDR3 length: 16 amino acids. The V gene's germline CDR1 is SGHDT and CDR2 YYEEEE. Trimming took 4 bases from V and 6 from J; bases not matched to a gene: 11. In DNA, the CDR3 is TGTGCCAGCAGCCAATCCGGGACAGGGACGGGTCAGCCCCAGCATTTT. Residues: CASSQSGTGTGQPQHF. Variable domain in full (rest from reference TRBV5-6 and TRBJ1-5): DAGVTQSPTHLIKTRGQQVTLRCSPKSGHDTVSWYQQALGQGPQFIFQYYEEEERQRGNFPDRFSGHQFPNYSSELNVNALLLGDSALYLCASSQSGTGTGQPQHFGDGTRLSIL.

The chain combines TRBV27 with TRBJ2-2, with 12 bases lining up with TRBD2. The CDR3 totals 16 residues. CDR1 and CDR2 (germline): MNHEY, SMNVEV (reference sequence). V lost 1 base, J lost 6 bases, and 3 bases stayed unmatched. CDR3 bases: TGTGCCAGCAGTTTATGGGCTAGCGGGAGGGCCGGGGAGCTGTTTTTT. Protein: CASSLWASGRAGELFF.